This TCR beta chain was sequenced in a study of T cell repertoires in cytomegalovirus infection. Study as a whole: It was the public TCR beta signatures that indicated both CMV infection and matching HLA type. The study's findings and limits: Dominating the ex vivo response were TCR beta clonotypes that were CMV-specific and HLA-C-restricted.

In this sample, this clonotype turned up many times. The antigen remains unidentified. TCRdb used MiXCR to reprocess the reads, holding one entry per CDR3 protein. The profile covers approximately 140,000 distinct CDR3 sequences, with more than 7% appearing a single time and 10% taken by the ten largest. Sequencing was carried out using PBMCs. The TCR comes from a human donor in good health (CMV status not recorded). Some clones in this sample may be carry-over from other donors' samples.

The CDR3 DNA reads as TGTGCCAGCAGACGCAACGCAGGGATGGGCACTGAAGCTTTCTTT. Translation gives CASRRNAGMGTEAFF. The V and J genes are TRBV7-2 and TRBJ1-1; TRBD1 might be the D (5 bases). V lost 6 bases and J 4 bases, leaving 18 bases between the germline ends. The CDR3 sequence is 15 residues long. CDR1 and CDR2 from the germline V gene are SGHTA and FQGNSA. Drawing the rest from reference TRBV7-2 and TRBJ1-1, the complete variable domain is GAGVSQSPSNKVTEKGKDVELRCDPISGHTALYWYRQSLGQGLEFLIYFQGNSAPDKSGLPSDRFSAERTGGSVSTLTIQRTQQEDSAVYLCASRRNAGMGTEAFFGQGTRLTVV.